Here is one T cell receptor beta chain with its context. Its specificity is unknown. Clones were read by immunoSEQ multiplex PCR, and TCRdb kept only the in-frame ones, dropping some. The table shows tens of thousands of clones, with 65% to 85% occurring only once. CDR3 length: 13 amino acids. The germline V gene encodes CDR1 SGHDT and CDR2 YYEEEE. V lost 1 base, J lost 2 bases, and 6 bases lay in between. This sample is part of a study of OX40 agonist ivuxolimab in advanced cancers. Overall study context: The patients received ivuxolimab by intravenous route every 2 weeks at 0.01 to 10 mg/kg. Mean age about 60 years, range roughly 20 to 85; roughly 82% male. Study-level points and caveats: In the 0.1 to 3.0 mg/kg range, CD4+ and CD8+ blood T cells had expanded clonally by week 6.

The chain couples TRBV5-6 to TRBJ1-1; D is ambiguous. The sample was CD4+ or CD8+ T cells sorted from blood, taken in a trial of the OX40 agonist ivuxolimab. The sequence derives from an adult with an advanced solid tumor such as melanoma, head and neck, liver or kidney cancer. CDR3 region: CASSLSRNTEAFF. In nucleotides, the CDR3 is TGTGCCAGCAGCTTGTCACGCAACACTGAAGCTTTCTTT. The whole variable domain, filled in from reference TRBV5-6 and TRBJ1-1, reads DAGVTQSPTHLIKTRGQQVTLRCSPKSGHDTVSWYQQALGQGPQFIFQYYEEEERQRGNFPDRFSGHQFPNYSSELNVNALLLGDSALYLCASSLSRNTEAFFGQGTRLTVV.